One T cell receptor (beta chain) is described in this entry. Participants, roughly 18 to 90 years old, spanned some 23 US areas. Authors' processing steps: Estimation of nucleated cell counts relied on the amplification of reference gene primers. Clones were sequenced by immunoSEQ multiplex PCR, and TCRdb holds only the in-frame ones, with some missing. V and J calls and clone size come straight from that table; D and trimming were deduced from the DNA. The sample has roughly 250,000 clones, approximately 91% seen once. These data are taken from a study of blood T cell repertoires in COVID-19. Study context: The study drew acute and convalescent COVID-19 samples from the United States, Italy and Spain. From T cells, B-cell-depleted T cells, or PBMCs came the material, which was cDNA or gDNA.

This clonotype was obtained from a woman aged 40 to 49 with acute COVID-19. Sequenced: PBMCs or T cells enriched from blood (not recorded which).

The CDR3 is CASSPTQDSYGYTF. CDR3 coding DNA: TGTGCCAGCAGCCCGACCCAGGACAGCTATGGCTACACCTTC. The V call is TRBV5-6, the J call TRBJ1-2, with D maybe TRBD1 (6 bases). From germline, CDR1 is SGHDT and CDR2 YYEEEE. CDR3 length: 14 residues. The V end lost 4 bases, the J end lost 4 bases, and 14 bases lay between the germline ends. The full variable domain, its missing parts supplied by reference TRBV5-6 and TRBJ1-2, is DAGVTQSPTHLIKTRGQQVTLRCSPKSGHDTVSWYQQALGQGPQFIFQYYEEEERQRGNFPDRFSGHQFPNYSSELNVNALLLGDSALYLCASSPTQDSYGYTFGSGTRLTVV.